These 26 T cell receptor beta chains came from one sample sequenced in a study of shared clonotypes between healthy human individuals. Assay: immunoSEQ multiplex PCR; the TCRdb copy retains only in-frame clones and omits some. This sample has 2 million to 3 million clones, with 93% found just once. The sample taken for sequencing was naive CD4+ T cells from PBMCs. Subset given: CD45RA+ positively selected. Source of these receptors: a man aged 18-30 years in good health. Some clones in this sample may be carry-over from other donors' samples.

The chain has TRBV29-1 and TRBJ2-1; the match to TRBD2 covers 7 bases. The ends lost 4 bases at V and 4 bases at J; junction bases unmatched: 16. The germline gives CDR1 SQVTM, CDR2 ANQGSEA. This CDR3 is built from 17 residues. The CDR3 region is CSVGAGVWEGPYNEQFF. The CDR3, as DNA: TGCAGCGTTGGCGCCGGGGTGTGGGAGGGGCCTTACAATGAGCAGTTCTTC.

V and J are TRBV5-1 and TRBJ1-2, with D unclear. Trimming left V 0 bases short and J 5 bases short, with 8 bases between. Germline V gives CDR1 SGHRS, CDR2 YFSETQ. The CDR3 consists of 13 residues. This chain's CDR3 is CASSLETHYGYTF. As DNA, the CDR3 is TGCGCCAGCAGCTTGGAGACACATTATGGCTACACCTTC. The whole variable domain, remainder taken from reference TRBV5-1 and TRBJ1-2, is KAGVTQTPRYLIKTRGQQVTLSCSPISGHRSVSWYQQTPGQGLQFLFEYFSETQRNKGNFPGRFSGRQFSNSRSEMNVSTLELGDSALYLCASSLETHYGYTFGSGTRLTVV.

This clone was observed once. This chain uses TRBV19 with TRBJ2-7; 13 bases are shared with TRBD2. From germline, CDR1 is LNHDA and CDR2 SQIVND (reference sequence). After removal of 3 bases from V and 4 bases from J, the junction contained 6 bases not matched to a gene. The CDR3 is 16 residues long. CDR3 residues: CASSISLAGGPYEQYF. The CDR3 DNA is TGTGCCAGTAGTATTTCACTAGCGGGAGGGCCGTACGAGCAGTACTTC.

J is TRBJ2-7 and V is TRBV4-2; TRBD1 agrees at 9 bases. J was trimmed by 6 bases and V by 4 bases; bases with no gene match: 10. Germline V gives CDR1 LGHNA, CDR2 YNFKEQ. This CDR3 is built from 15 residues. The CDR3 DNA sequence: TGTGCCAGCAGCCGAGAGGGGACAGGGCTGATCGAGCAGTACTTC. Protein product: CASSREGTGLIEQYF.

Worth noting for this clone: In the same sample, other DNA sequences code for this CDR3. The chain recombines TRBV18 with TRBJ1-1; 8 bases are a match to TRBD1. The CDR3 loop spans 14 amino acids. Trimming removed 6 bases from V and 4 bases from J; junction bases left unmatched: 7. Germline V CDR1 and CDR2: KGHSH, LQKENI. The CDR3 spells CASSPLDRGTEAFF. The CDR3 region has the DNA TGTGCCAGCTCCCCGCTAGACAGGGGCACTGAAGCTTTCTTT.

The chain uses TRBV4-1 and TRBJ2-1, with a possible D match to TRBD2 (6 bases). The CDR3 runs 15 residues. Germline loops: CDR1 MGHRA, CDR2 YSYEKL. Trimming cost V 2 bases and J 1 base, with 9 bases left between them. The CDR3 DNA follows: TGCGCCAGCAGCCAATGGGGGGAGTCCTACAATGAGCAGTTCTTC. Its translation: CASSQWGESYNEQFF.

V is TRBV28 and J is TRBJ2-4; D gene uncertain. Germline V lookup: CDR1 MDHEN, CDR2 SYDVKM. There are 11 residues in the CDR3. The V and J ends lost 8 bases and 1 base respectively, with 3 bases between them. The CDR3 nucleotides read TGTGCCAGCGGGGCCAAAAACATTCAGTACTTC. Protein product: CASGAKNIQYF.

This chain's CDR3 is CASSMTGSTGGSPLHF. CDR3 nucleotide sequence: TGTGCCAGTAGTATGACGGGCTCTACCGGAGGTTCACCCCTCCACTTT. The gene calls are TRBV19 and TRBJ1-6; D gene uncertain. The CDR3 extends over 16 amino acids. Germline loops: CDR1 LNHDA, CDR2 SQIVND (reference sequence). The V end lost 3 bases, the J end lost 9 bases, and 18 bases lay between the germline ends.

J is TRBJ1-1 and V is TRBV10-3, with TRBD1 matching 7 bases. The CDR3 contains 13 residues. The germline gives CDR1 ENHRY, CDR2 SYGVKD. With V trimmed by 6 bases and J by 6 bases, 7 bases remained unmatched. The CDR3 reads CAISPTGTAEAFF. The CDR3 nucleotides are TGTGCCATCAGCCCGACAGGGACCGCTGAAGCTTTCTTT.

This chain links TRBV18 with TRBJ2-3, with 7 nucleotides matching TRBD1. The CDR3 runs to 17 residues. V dropped 4 bases and J dropped 2; count of bases not matched to a gene: 12. Germline CDR1 reads KGHSH; CDR2 reads LQKENI. The CDR3 region is CASSRSYGTANTDTQYF. For the CDR3, the DNA is TGTGCCAGCTCACGCTCATACGGGACAGCAAACACAGATACGCAGTATTTT.

About this clone itself: Other DNA sequences in this specimen translate into the identical CDR3. The rearrangement links TRBV6-6 to TRBJ2-7, with D perhaps TRBD1 (5 bases). Germline V gene sequence: CDR1 MNHNY, CDR2 SVGAGI (reference sequence). The CDR3 length is 13 residues. Trimming removed 3 bases from V and 3 bases from J, with 9 bases in between. This CDR3 is CASSYETVYEQYF. For the CDR3, the DNA is TGTGCCAGCAGTTATGAGACAGTCTACGAGCAGTACTTC.

The chain recombines TRBV11-1 with TRBJ2-1, with D unclear. V was trimmed by 2 bases and J by 5 bases, leaving 13 bases between them. CDR1 SGHAT and CDR2 FQDESV come from the germline V gene (reference sequence). This CDR3 region has 15 residues. The CDR3 loop reads CASSLRQTPNNEQFF. The CDR3 DNA is TGTGCCAGCAGCTTACGGCAGACCCCCAACAATGAGCAGTTCTTC.

The rearrangement uses TRBV5-4 and TRBJ2-7; the D gene is possibly TRBD2 (6 bases). Between the trimmed V and J ends, which lost 2 bases and 7 bases, there was a span of 19 bases. CDR3 length: 15 amino acids. Germline V gene sequence: CDR1 SGHNT, CDR2 YYREEE (reference sequence). DNA for the CDR3: TGTGCCAGCAGCTTTTGGGCGGGGATGGGGGGAGAGCAGTACTTC. Amino acid sequence: CASSFWAGMGGEQYF.

The chain carries TRBV5-1 and TRBJ2-7; TRBD1 agrees at 8 bases. Germline CDR1 reads SGHRS; CDR2 reads YFSETQ. The CDR3 sequence is 15 residues long. The ends lost 3 bases at V and 4 bases at J; junction bases unmatched: 9. The CDR3 loop reads CASSWTGQVPYEQYF. CDR3 DNA: TGCGCCAGCAGCTGGACGGGACAGGTTCCGTACGAGCAGTACTTC.

The gene calls are TRBV10-2 and TRBJ1-1; 7 bases are a match to TRBD1. After removal of 8 bases from V and 0 bases from J, the junction contained 9 bases not matched to a gene. From germline, CDR1 is WSHSY and CDR2 SAAADI. This CDR3 contains 15 residues. The CDR3 nucleotides are TGCGCCAGCTCAGGCAGGGGGGTAATGAACACTGAAGCTTTCTTT. This sequence encodes CASSGRGVMNTEAFF.

The chain joins TRBV7-9 to TRBJ2-4; no firm D call. The germline gives CDR1 SEHNR, CDR2 FQNEAQ (reference sequence). The CDR3 is 14 amino acids. The V and J ends lost 5 bases and 2 bases respectively, with 10 bases between them. The CDR3 loop is CASSLAGSKNIQYF. CDR3 coding DNA: TGTGCCAGCAGCCTTGCCGGGTCCAAAAACATTCAGTACTTC.

Details on this clone: The same CDR3 arises from other DNA sequences in this sample as well. The chain employs TRBV6-1 and TRBJ1-2; D call uncertain. Germline CDR1 MNHNS, CDR2 SASEGT. The germline V and J ends were trimmed by 4 bases and 0 bases, with 3 bases remaining between them. The CDR3 runs 12 residues. CDR3 in DNA: TGTGCCAGCAGTGCTACTAACTATGGCTACACCTTC. Its protein is CASSATNYGYTF.

The V gene is TRBV5-4, the J gene TRBJ2-3; no firm D call. Trimming left V 0 bases short and J 5 bases short, with 10 bases between. This CDR3 has 14 residues. CDR1 and CDR2 from the germline V gene are SGHNT and YYREEE (reference sequence). CDR3 in DNA: TGTGCCAGCAGCTTGGATGGGTTGGGAGATACGCAGTATTTT. Protein product: CASSLDGLGDTQYF.

The V and J genes are TRBV15 and TRBJ1-2; possible D gene TRBD1, 6 bases. Germline CDR1 LNHNV, CDR2 YYDKDF (reference sequence). V lost 5 bases, J lost 3 bases, and 13 bases lay in between. CDR3 length equals 14 residues. Here the CDR3 DNA reads TGTGCCACCAGCTCAGGGGTCGCGGACTATGGCTACACCTTC. Translation: CATSSGVADYGYTF.

The chain has TRBV6-5 and TRBJ2-4; TRBD1 or TRBD2 may be the D gene (6 bases each). Germline CDR1 reads MNHEY; CDR2 reads SVGAGI. Trimming took 4 bases from V and 6 from J, leaving 16 bases between them. This CDR3 comprises 15 residues. The CDR3 is CASSLTGLTLNIQYF. DNA of the CDR3: TGTGCCAGCAGTTTGACAGGACTAACCCTAAACATTCAGTACTTC.

The chain couples TRBV7-9 to TRBJ2-5, with TRBD2 matching over 8 bases. The CDR3 sequence is 16 residues long. The ends lost 5 bases at V and 2 bases at J; junction bases unmatched: 10. Per the germline V gene, CDR1 is SEHNR and CDR2 is FQNEAQ (reference sequence). CDR3 DNA sequence: TGTGCCAGCAGCGGAGTAGCGGGAAGTATTCAAGAGACCCAGTACTTC. Translation: CASSGVAGSIQETQYF.

The rearrangement links TRBV28 to TRBJ2-1; 9 bases map to TRBD2. The CDR3 extends over 16 amino acids. Looked up from germline, CDR1 is MDHEN and CDR2 is SYDVKM. Trimming took 5 bases from V and 8 from J; bases not matched to a gene: 13. The CDR3 spells CASSPQAGGGPDEQFF. CDR3 DNA: TGTGCCAGCAGTCCCCAAGCGGGAGGAGGCCCCGATGAGCAGTTCTTC.

The CDR3 reads CASSENPGQVSPNEQFF. The CDR3 nucleotides read TGCGCCAGCAGCGAAAACCCGGGACAGGTGTCCCCCAATGAGCAGTTCTTC. The chain has TRBV10-1 and TRBJ2-1; 8 bases align to TRBD1. Germline CDR1 reads WNHNN; CDR2 reads SYGVQD (reference sequence). This CDR3 has 17 residues. Trimming removed 6 bases from V and 6 bases from J; junction bases left unmatched: 16.

This chain uses TRBV27 with TRBJ2-7; D is possibly TRBD1 (6 bases). The V and J ends lost 4 bases and 5 bases respectively, with 15 bases between them. The CDR3 extends over 14 amino acids. CDR1 is MNHEY and CDR2 is SMNVEV in the germline V gene (reference sequence). CDR3 nucleotides: TGTGCCAGCAGTTCAAACAGGGATCTCAACGAGCAGTACTTC. This sequence encodes CASSSNRDLNEQYF.

V gene TRBV28 combines with J gene TRBJ1-1; 8 nucleotides match TRBD1. The V gene's germline CDR1 is MDHEN and CDR2 SYDVKM. The CDR3 covers 14 residues. Trimming cost V 4 bases and J 6 bases; bases outside gene matches: 7. The CDR3 coding sequence is TGTGCCAGCAGTTCGTTACAGGGGGAGGCTGAAGCTTTCTTT. It translates to CASSSLQGEAEAFF.

The chain links TRBV28 to TRBJ2-4, with unresolved D. Trimming cost V 1 base and J 0 bases, with 10 bases left between them. CDR3 length: 16 residues. Germline assignment: CDR1 MDHEN and CDR2 SYDVKM. Here the CDR3 DNA reads TGTGCCAGCAGTTTATTGAGCCGTTTAGCCAAAAACATTCAGTACTTC. Translation gives CASSLLSRLAKNIQYF.